This passage covers 2 T cell receptor beta chains from one sample sequenced in a study of shared clonotypes between healthy human individuals. The protocol was immunoSEQ multiplex PCR, while the TCRdb copy is restricted to in-frame clones and leaves out a portion. This sample has roughly 320,000 clones, with about nine tenths found just once. Input material: memory CD8+ T cells sorted from blood. The sample's subset: CD45RO+ cells pooled with CCR7-negative TemRA cells. These receptor sequences come from a man between 18 and 29 years old in good health.

The chain combines TRBV25-1 with TRBJ2-1; D is ambiguous. Deletions cut 4 bases from V and 7 bases from J, with 5 bases between. CDR3 length: 11 amino acids. Germline values: CDR1 MGHDK, CDR2 SYGVNS. In DNA form, the CDR3 reads TGTGCCAGCAGTGTAGGGAATGAGCAGTTCTTC. Encoded protein: CASSVGNEQFF.

The chain is built from TRBV6-1 and TRBJ1-5, with 9 nucleotides matching TRBD1. Germline CDR1 and CDR2: MNHNS and SASEGT. The CDR3 runs 16 residues. Trimming took 4 bases from V and 2 from J; bases not matched to a gene: 6. The CDR3 loop reads CASSVWTGEGNQPQHF. CDR3 DNA: TGTGCCAGCAGTGTGTGGACAGGGGAGGGCAATCAGCCCCAGCATTTT.